Listed below are T cell receptor beta chains from one sample, sequenced in a study of T and B cells in COVID-19 patients. TCRdb reanalysed the multiplex PCR reads using MiXCR and keeps one entry per CDR3 protein. This table holds about 20,000 distinct CDR3 sequences, approximately 28% found once. Sequencing input: blood. Receptors originate from a human donor who had recovered from COVID-19. Both conserved end residues are part of each CDR3. The order of the fields is CDR3 protein, CDR3 DNA, clone size, J gene, D gene, V gene. A D gene is named only where the DNA matches it firmly. Clone size is not always given. Where it is, it says once, few, many or a class for expanded clones.

CDR3aa: CATMYSGTDDTGELFF
CDR3nt: TGTGCCACCATGTACTCCGGGACTGATGACACCGGGGAGCTGTTTTTT
abundance: -
j_gene: TRBJ2-2
d_gene: -
v_gene: TRBV24-1

CDR3aa: CASSFLSPYNEQFF
CDR3nt: TGTGCCAGCAGTTTTCTCTCGCCTTACAATGAGCAGTTCTTC
abundance: few
j_gene: TRBJ2-1
d_gene: -
v_gene: TRBV12-3/TRBV12-4

CDR3aa: CASSLAVPGRKTQYF
CDR3nt: TGTGCCAGCAGCTTGGCAGTACCAGGGAGGAAGACCCAGTACTTC
abundance: few
j_gene: TRBJ2-5
d_gene: -
v_gene: TRBV5-6

CDR3aa: CASSYSRGFGNTIYF
CDR3nt: TGTGCCAGCAGTTACTCGAGGGGCTTCGGAAACACCATATATTTT
abundance: -
j_gene: TRBJ1-3
d_gene: -
v_gene: TRBV6-5

CDR3aa: CASSLLGQSNEKLFF
CDR3nt: TGTGCCAGCAGCTTGTTAGGCCAGTCTAATGAAAAACTGTTTTTT
abundance: many
j_gene: TRBJ1-4
d_gene: -
v_gene: TRBV5-5

CDR3aa: CASSVTTGTGGQQYF
CDR3nt: TGTGCCAGCAGCGTGACAACCGGGACAGGGGGCCAGCAGTACTTC
abundance: -
j_gene: TRBJ2-7
d_gene: TRBD1
v_gene: TRBV11-2

CDR3aa: CASRAGEETQYF
CDR3nt: TGTGCCAGTAGGGCCGGGGAGGAGACCCAGTACTTC
abundance: medium-sized
j_gene: TRBJ2-5
d_gene: -
v_gene: TRBV19

CDR3aa: CASSFEHTGELFF
CDR3nt: TGTGCCAGCAGCTTCGAACACACCGGGGAGCTGTTTTTT
abundance: medium-sized
j_gene: TRBJ2-2
d_gene: -
v_gene: TRBV5-4

CDR3aa: CASSITGAGTDTQYF
CDR3nt: TGTGCCAGCAGTATAACGGGAGCGGGGACAGATACGCAGTATTTT
abundance: -
j_gene: TRBJ2-3
d_gene: TRBD2
v_gene: TRBV6-5

CDR3aa: CASSLYSSGAGELFF
CDR3nt: TGTGCCAGCAGCTTGTATTCGTCAGGGGCCGGGGAGCTGTTTTTT
abundance: -
j_gene: TRBJ2-2
d_gene: -
v_gene: TRBV5-4

CDR3aa: CASSIGGGGEETQYF
CDR3nt: TGTGCCAGTAGTATAGGGGGTGGGGGGGAAGAGACCCAGTACTTC
abundance: few
j_gene: TRBJ2-5
d_gene: TRBD2
v_gene: TRBV19

CDR3aa: CASSLDQRGTMNTEAFF
CDR3nt: TGTGCCAGCAGCTTGGACCAGCGGGGGACGATGAACACTGAAGCTTTCTTT
abundance: -
j_gene: TRBJ1-1
d_gene: -
v_gene: TRBV5-6

CDR3aa: CASIRTGERTEAFF
CDR3nt: TGTGCCAGCATCCGGACAGGGGAACGAACTGAAGCTTTCTTT
abundance: -
j_gene: TRBJ1-1
d_gene: TRBD1
v_gene: TRBV27

CDR3aa: CASSERAIDRGAYEQYF
CDR3nt: TGTGCCAGCAGTGAAAGGGCGATCGACAGGGGGGCCTACGAGCAGTACTTC
abundance: few
j_gene: TRBJ2-7
d_gene: TRBD1
v_gene: TRBV6-1